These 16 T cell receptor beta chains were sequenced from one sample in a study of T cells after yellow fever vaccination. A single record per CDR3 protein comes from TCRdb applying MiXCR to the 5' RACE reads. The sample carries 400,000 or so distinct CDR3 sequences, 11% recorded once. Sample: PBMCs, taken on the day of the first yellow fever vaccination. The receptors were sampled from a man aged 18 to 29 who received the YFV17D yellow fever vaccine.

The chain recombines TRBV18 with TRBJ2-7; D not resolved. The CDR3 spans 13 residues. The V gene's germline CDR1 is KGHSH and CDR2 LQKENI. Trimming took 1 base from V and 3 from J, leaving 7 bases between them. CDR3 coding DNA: TGTGCCAGCTCACCACGATCAATCTACGAGCAGTACTTC. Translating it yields CASSPRSIYEQYF.

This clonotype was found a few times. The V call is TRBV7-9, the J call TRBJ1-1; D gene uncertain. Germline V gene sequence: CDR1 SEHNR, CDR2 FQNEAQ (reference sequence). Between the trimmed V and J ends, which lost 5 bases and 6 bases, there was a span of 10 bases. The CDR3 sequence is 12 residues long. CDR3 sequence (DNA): TGTGCCAGCAGCCCCACAGACCCTGAAGCTTTCTTT. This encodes CASSPTDPEAFF.

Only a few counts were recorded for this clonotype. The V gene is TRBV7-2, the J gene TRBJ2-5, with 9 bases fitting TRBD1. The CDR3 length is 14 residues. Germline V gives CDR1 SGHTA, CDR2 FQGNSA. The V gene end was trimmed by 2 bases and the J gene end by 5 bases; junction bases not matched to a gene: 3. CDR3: CASSLTGGDETQYF. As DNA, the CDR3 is TGTGCCAGCAGCTTAACAGGGGGCGACGAGACCCAGTACTTC.

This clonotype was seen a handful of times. The CDR3 bases are TGTGCCAGCAGTTACCCGATCGGGGGCGATCAGCCCCAGCATTTT. Translation: CASSYPIGGDQPQHF. The chain recombines TRBV6-2 or TRBV6-3 with TRBJ1-5; TRBD1 might be the D (6 bases). The CDR3 runs to 15 residues. Germline CDR1 and CDR2: MNHEY and SVGEGT. V lost 2 bases and J 5 bases, leaving 13 bases between the germline ends.

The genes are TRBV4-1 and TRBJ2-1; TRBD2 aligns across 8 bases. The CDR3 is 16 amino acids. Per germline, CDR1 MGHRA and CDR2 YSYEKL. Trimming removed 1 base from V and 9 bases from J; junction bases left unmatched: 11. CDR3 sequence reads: CASSQGRIGLAGEQFF. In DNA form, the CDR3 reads TGCGCCAGCAGCCAAGGCCGCATTGGACTAGCCGGTGAGCAGTTCTTC.

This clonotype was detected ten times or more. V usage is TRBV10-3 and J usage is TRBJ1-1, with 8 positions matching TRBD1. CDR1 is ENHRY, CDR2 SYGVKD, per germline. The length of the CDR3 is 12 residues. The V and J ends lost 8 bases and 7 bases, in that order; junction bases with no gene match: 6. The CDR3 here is CAISSGTGEAFF. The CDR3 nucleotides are TGTGCCATCTCATCAGGGACAGGTGAAGCTTTCTTT.

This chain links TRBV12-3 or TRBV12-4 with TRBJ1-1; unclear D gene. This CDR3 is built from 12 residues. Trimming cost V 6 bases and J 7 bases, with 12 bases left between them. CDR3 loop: CASSLPWVEAFF. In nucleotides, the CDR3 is TGTGCCAGCAGCCTGCCCTGGGTTGAAGCTTTCTTT.

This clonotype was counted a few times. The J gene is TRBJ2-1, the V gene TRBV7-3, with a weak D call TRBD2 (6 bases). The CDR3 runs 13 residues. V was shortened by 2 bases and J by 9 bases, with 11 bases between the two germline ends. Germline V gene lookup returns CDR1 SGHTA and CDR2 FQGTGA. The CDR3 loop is CASSLAGKFEQFF. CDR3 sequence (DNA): TGTGCCAGCAGCTTAGCGGGGAAGTTTGAGCAGTTCTTC.

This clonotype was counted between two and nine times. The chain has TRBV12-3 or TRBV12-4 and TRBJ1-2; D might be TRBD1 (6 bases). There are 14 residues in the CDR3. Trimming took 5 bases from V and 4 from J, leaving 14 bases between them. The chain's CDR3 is CASSRSGVPYGYTF. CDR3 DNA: TGTGCCAGCAGTAGATCAGGGGTCCCCTATGGCTACACCTTC.

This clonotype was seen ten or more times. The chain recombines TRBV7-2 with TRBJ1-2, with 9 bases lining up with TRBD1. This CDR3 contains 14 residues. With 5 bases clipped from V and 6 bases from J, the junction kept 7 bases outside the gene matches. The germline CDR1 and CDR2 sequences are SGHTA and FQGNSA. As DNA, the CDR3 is TGTGCCAGCAGCCCCCGACAGGGGGTGGATGGCTACACCTTC. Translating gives CASSPRQGVDGYTF.

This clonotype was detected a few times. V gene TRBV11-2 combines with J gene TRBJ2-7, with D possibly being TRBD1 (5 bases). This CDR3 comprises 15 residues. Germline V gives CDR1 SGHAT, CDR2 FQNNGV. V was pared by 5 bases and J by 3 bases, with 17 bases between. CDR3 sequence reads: CASSTDSTEFYEQYF. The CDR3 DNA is TGTGCCAGCAGCACTGATTCGACAGAATTCTACGAGCAGTACTTC. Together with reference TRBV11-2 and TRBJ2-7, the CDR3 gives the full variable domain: EAGVAQSPRYKIIEKRQSVAFWCNPISGHATLYWYQQILGQGPKLLIQFQNNGVVDDSQLPKDRFSAERLKGVDSTLKIQPAKLEDSAVYLCASSTDSTEFYEQYFGPGTRLTVT.

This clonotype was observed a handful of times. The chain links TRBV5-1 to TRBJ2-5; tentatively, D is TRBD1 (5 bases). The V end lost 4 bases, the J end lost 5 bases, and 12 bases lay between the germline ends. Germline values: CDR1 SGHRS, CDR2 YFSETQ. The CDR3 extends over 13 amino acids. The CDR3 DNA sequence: TGCGCCAGCAGCCAAGGGCAGGGCGAGACCCAGTACTTC. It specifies CASSQGQGETQYF.

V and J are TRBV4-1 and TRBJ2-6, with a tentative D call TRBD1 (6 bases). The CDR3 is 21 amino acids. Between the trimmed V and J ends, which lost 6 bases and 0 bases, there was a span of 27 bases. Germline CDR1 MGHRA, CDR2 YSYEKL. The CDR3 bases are TGCGCCAGCAGGGGGCCTGGCAGGGGTTTTTCCCATAGCTCTGGGGCCAACGTCCTGACTTTC. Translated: CASRGPGRGFSHSSGANVLTF.

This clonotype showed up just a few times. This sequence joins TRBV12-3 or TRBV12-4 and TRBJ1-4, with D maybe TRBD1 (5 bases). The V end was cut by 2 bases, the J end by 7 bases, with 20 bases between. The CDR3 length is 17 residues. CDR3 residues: CASSLWTTRSGPEKLFF. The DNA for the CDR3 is TGTGCCAGCAGTTTATGGACAACCCGAAGTGGACCTGAAAAACTGTTTTTT.

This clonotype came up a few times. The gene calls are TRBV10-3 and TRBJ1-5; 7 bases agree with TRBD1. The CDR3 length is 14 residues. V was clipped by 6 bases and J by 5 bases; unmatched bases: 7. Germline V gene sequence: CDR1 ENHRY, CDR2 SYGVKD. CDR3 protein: CAISQTGMDQPQHF. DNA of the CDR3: TGTGCCATCAGCCAGACAGGGATGGATCAGCCCCAGCATTTT.

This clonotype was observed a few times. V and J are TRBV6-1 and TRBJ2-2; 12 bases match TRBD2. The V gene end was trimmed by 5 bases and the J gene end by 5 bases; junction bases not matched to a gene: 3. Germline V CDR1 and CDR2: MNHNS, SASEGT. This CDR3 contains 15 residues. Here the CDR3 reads CASSKLAGGTGELFF. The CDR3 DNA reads TGTGCCAGCAGTAAACTAGCGGGGGGAACCGGGGAGCTGTTTTTT.